The 10 T cell receptor beta chains listed next were all sequenced from one sample in a study of breast tumors, draining lymph nodes, adjacent tissues. TCRdb itself ran the multiplex PCR reads through MiXCR, one entry per CDR3 protein. In the table there are about 200,000 distinct CDR3 sequences, roughly 31% of which are singletons. Samples came from axillary lymph nodes draining the breast cancer. What was sequenced was axillary lymph node tissue. The receptors here all came from a female donor with breast cancer. Some clones in this sample may be carry-over from other donors' samples.

About this clonotype itself: A much larger clone lies one base from this, so it may be a read error. The J gene is TRBJ1-2, the V gene TRBV5-5; D remains ambiguous. The germline V gene has CDR1 SGHKS and CDR2 YYEKEE (reference sequence). This CDR3 has 14 amino acids. CDR3 loop: CASSLGQISYGYAF. CDR3 coding DNA: TGTGCCAGCAGCTTGGGGCAGATCTCCTATGGCTACGCCTTC.

This clonotype was seen once. A read error may account for a junction end that differs from germline. The chain uses TRBV7-3 and TRBJ2-1, with 7 bases fitting TRBD1. Germline V gene data show CDR1 as SGHTA and CDR2 as FQGTGA. CDR3 length: 16 residues. As DNA, the CDR3 is TGTGCCAGCAGCTCTAGGAGCAGGGGGTCGAACAATGAGCAATTCTTC. Translated: CASSSRSRGSNNEQFF.

This clonotype was observed many times. This chain joins TRBV29-1 and TRBJ1-4; maybe TRBD1 (6 bases). From germline, CDR1 is SQVTM and CDR2 ANQGSEA. The CDR3 length is 12 residues. Trimming cost V 4 bases and J 12 bases, with 15 bases left between them. CDR3 coding DNA: TGCAGCGTTGCGGACAGCCCTCTCGAACTGTTTTTT. Translating gives CSVADSPLELFF.

This clonotype was counted many times. J is TRBJ2-7 and V is TRBV19; 7 bases map to TRBD2. Per the germline V gene, CDR1 is LNHDA and CDR2 is SQIVND (reference sequence). The CDR3 runs to 16 residues. Germline trimming cut 4 bases from V and 1 base from J; bases unmatched to any gene: 10. CDR3 in DNA: TGTGCCAGTAGTAGAAAGGGCCTAGCGGATTCCTACGAGCAGTACTTC. Its translation is CASSRKGLADSYEQYF.

V is TRBV7-9 and J is TRBJ2-7, with D hard to call. V was shortened by 5 bases and J by 3 bases, with 8 bases between the two germline ends. Germline assignment: CDR1 SEHNR and CDR2 FQNEAQ (reference sequence). CDR3 length: 12 residues. The CDR3 nucleotides read TGTGCCAGCAGCCTCCATGGCTACGAGCAGTACGTC. The encoded protein is CASSLHGYEQYV.

In its sample, this clonotype was seen a few times. The chain uses TRBV6-5 and TRBJ2-7; maybe TRBD2 (5 bases). The CDR3 has 15 amino acids. CDR1 and CDR2 (germline): MNHEY, SVGAGI. Between the trimmed V and J ends, which lost 6 bases and 0 bases, there was a span of 15 bases. CDR3 nucleotide sequence: TGTGCCAGCAGCCCCGGGATTTTCAGCTCCTACGAGCAGTACTTC. The encoded protein is CASSPGIFSSYEQYF.

The chain carries TRBV28 and TRBJ2-1; 7 bases align to TRBD2. Trimming took 7 bases from V and 6 from J; bases not matched to a gene: 9. The CDR3 sequence is 14 residues long. Germline V gives CDR1 MDHEN, CDR2 SYDVKM. CDR3 nucleotides: TGTGCCAGCATCGAGGGAGGGCCGATCAATGAGCAGTTCTTC. Encoded protein: CASIEGGPINEQFF.

The table lists this clonotype with many counts. V is TRBV7-9 and J is TRBJ1-3; 10 bases agree with TRBD1. The CDR3 sequence is 17 residues long. Germline V gene lookup returns CDR1 SEHNR and CDR2 FQNEAQ (reference sequence). V lost 5 bases to trimming and J lost 0 bases; unmatched junction nucleotides: 7. The CDR3 DNA is TGTGCCAGCAGCGGTGGGACAGGGGCCTTCTCTGGAAACACCATATATTTT. This translates into CASSGGTGAFSGNTIYF.

A remark on this clonotype: This may arise from a read error, as a much more abundant clone is one base away. This likely comes from a read error, as the CDR3 has no conserved phenylalanine or tryptophan at its end. The chain has TRBV6-1 and TRBJ1-3; D is possibly TRBD1 (6 bases). This CDR3 is 14 amino acids long. Germline V gene lookup returns CDR1 MNHNS and CDR2 SASEGT. V was clipped by 7 bases and J by 0 bases, with 10 bases between them. The CDR3, as DNA: TGTGCCAGCACGGGGGCCCGCTCTGGAAACACCATATATCTT. It codes for CASTGARSGNTIYL.

The J gene is TRBJ1-5, the V gene TRBV7-6, with D hard to call. Trimming stripped 1 base from V and 10 bases from J, with 11 bases between. This CDR3 is built from 13 residues. CDR1 is SGHVS, CDR2 FNYEAQ, per germline. CDR3: CASSLGENSPQHF. The DNA of the CDR3 is TGTGCCAGCAGCTTAGGGGAAAATTCACCCCAGCATTTT.